This T cell receptor beta chain appears in the sequencing data of a study of Ad26.COV2.S vaccination and SARS-CoV-2 variants. Study information: Participant was drawn from the COV1001 Ad26.COV2.S trial arm. Intramuscular Ad26.COV2.S at 5x10^10 or 1x10^11 viral particles.

A single count supports this clone. Treatment of the sample: roughly 18 received Ad26.COV2.S at low or high dose, single or two shots; about five received placebo; per-sample allocation not given. Sample collection was performed on day 63 after the first vaccine or placebo injection. Vaccine was an Ad26 vector expressing Wuhan-strain SARS-CoV-2 spike. Germline values: CDR1 MNHEY, CDR2 SVGAGI. Trimming cost V 4 bases and J 7 bases; bases outside gene matches: 10. The length of the CDR3 is 15 residues. Only in-frame clones appear in the TCRdb table, and some are missing; sequencing was by immunoSEQ multiplex PCR. The data hold about 400,000 clones, with roughly 85% observed a single time.

The sequencing used peripheral blood, collected in a trial of Ad26.COV2.S vaccine versus placebo. The genes are TRBV6-5 and TRBJ2-7; 10 bases agree with TRBD1. The sequence was collected from a person between 18 and 59 years old who received the Ad26.COV2.S COVID-19 vaccine or a placebo. The chain's CDR3 is CASSSPGQGRREQYF. The CDR3 bases are TGTGCCAGCAGTTCTCCGGGACAGGGGCGGAGGGAGCAGTACTTC.